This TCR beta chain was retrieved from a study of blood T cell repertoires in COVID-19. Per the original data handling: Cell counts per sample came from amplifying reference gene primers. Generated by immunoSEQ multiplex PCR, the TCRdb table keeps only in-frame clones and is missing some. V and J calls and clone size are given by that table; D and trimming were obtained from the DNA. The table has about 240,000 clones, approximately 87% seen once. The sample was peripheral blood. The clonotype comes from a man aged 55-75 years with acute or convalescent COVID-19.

The CDR3 nucleotides read TGCGCCAGCAGCCAAGATCGACCCTCCCCGGGAGAGACCCAGTACTTC. This encodes CASSQDRPSPGETQYF. The V and J genes are TRBV4-3 and TRBJ2-5; D not certain. Per the germline V gene, CDR1 is LGHNA and CDR2 is YSLEER. Trimming pared 0 bases from V and 4 bases from J, leaving 15 bases between. The CDR3 has 16 residues.